These 26 T cell receptor beta chains came from one sample sequenced in a study of blood T cell repertoires in COVID-19. The data were produced by immunoSEQ multiplex PCR, yet TCRdb's version contains in-frame clones alone and is incomplete. The sample lists 100,000 to 150,000 clones, 84% occurring once. Material: peripheral blood. The source of these receptors is a man aged 55-75 years with acute or convalescent COVID-19.

This clone was counted between two and nine times. CDR3 protein: CASSKDRGMNTEAFF. The CDR3 region has the DNA TGTGCCAGCAGCAAGGACAGGGGGATGAACACTGAAGCTTTCTTT. V and J are TRBV5-5 and TRBJ1-1, with 10 positions matching TRBD1. CDR3 length: 15 residues. Germline values: CDR1 SGHKS, CDR2 YYEKEE (reference sequence). J was trimmed by 0 bases and V by 4 bases; bases with no gene match: 3.

The V call is TRBV29-1, the J call TRBJ2-2, with 13 bases matching TRBD2. V lost 6 bases, J lost 0 bases, and 4 bases stayed unmatched. The CDR3 is made up of 16 amino acids. CDR1 is SQVTM and CDR2 is ANQGSEA in the germline V gene. The CDR3 reads CSVRTSGGPNTGELFF. CDR3 bases: TGCAGCGTGAGGACTAGCGGGGGCCCGAACACCGGGGAGCTGTTTTTT.

The V gene is TRBV29-1, the J gene TRBJ1-1, with 9 bases identical to TRBD1. The CDR3 consists of 13 residues. J gave up 4 bases and V 5 bases, and 5 bases lay outside the gene matches. CDR1 SQVTM and CDR2 ANQGSEA come from the germline V gene. The CDR3 spells CSVKRDRATEAFF. Written as DNA, the CDR3 is TGCAGCGTTAAGAGGGACAGGGCCACTGAAGCTTTCTTT.

This sequence joins TRBV27 and TRBJ2-5; D possibly corresponds to TRBD2 (8 bases). Looked up from germline, CDR1 is MNHEY and CDR2 is SMNVEV (reference sequence). The CDR3 is 17 amino acids. V was shortened by 2 bases and J by 5 bases, with 21 bases between the two germline ends. The CDR3 spells CASSLSFVGRGHETQYF. Here the CDR3 DNA reads TGTGCCAGCAGTTTAAGTTTTGTCGGGAGGGGGCACGAGACCCAGTACTTC.

V gene TRBV30 combines with J gene TRBJ1-2; D is possibly TRBD1 (5 bases). V shed 0 bases and J shed 4 bases, with 9 bases lying between them. Germline V gene data show CDR1 as GTSNPN and CDR2 as SVGIG (reference sequence). CDR3 length: 13 residues. The DNA for the CDR3 is TGTGCCTGGAGTGTACTGCAGGGCTATGGCTACACCTTC. It translates to CAWSVLQGYGYTF.

This clone occurred a few times. The V call is TRBV11-3, the J call TRBJ1-1; no clear D gene. The germline V gene encodes CDR1 SGHNT and CDR2 YENEEA. With 0 bases removed from V and 0 bases from J, the gap between germline ends came to 17 bases. This CDR3 has 18 residues. The DNA for the CDR3 is TGTGCCAGCAGCTTAGATAGTCGCCCGAAAAATATGAACACTGAAGCTTTCTTT. Translated: CASSLDSRPKNMNTEAFF.

This clone was counted only a few times. Here the CDR3 DNA reads TGCGCCAGCAGCTTGAAAGCCCGAGGTGATGAGCAGTTCTTC. As protein: CASSLKARGDEQFF. The chain recombines TRBV5-1 with TRBJ2-1; unclear D gene. This CDR3 comprises 14 residues. The V end lost 1 base, the J end lost 8 bases, and 13 bases lay between the germline ends. Germline V gives CDR1 SGHRS, CDR2 YFSETQ. Variable domain in full (rest from reference TRBV5-1 and TRBJ2-1): KAGVTQTPRYLIKTRGQQVTLSCSPISGHRSVSWYQQTPGQGLQFLFEYFSETQRNKGNFPGRFSGRQFSNSRSEMNVSTLELGDSALYLCASSLKARGDEQFFGPGTRLTVL.

This sequence joins TRBV14 and TRBJ1-3; D possibly corresponds to TRBD1 (5 bases). The germline CDR1 and CDR2 sequences are SGHDN and FVKESK. With 10 bases removed from V and 0 bases from J, the gap between germline ends came to 10 bases. This CDR3 is built from 13 residues. The CDR3 DNA reads as TGTGCCACCGGACACAGCTCTGGAAACACCATATATTTT. This sequence encodes CATGHSSGNTIYF.

This clone was detected a few times. The J gene is TRBJ2-7, the V gene TRBV5-1, with 12 bases matching TRBD1. The trim removed 4 bases at V and 5 bases at J, leaving 4 bases unmatched. The CDR3 covers 14 residues. The V gene's germline CDR1 is SGHRS and CDR2 YFSETQ. DNA for the CDR3: TGCGCCAGCAGCCGGGGACAGGGGGCCAACGAGCAGTACTTC. Its protein product is CASSRGQGANEQYF.

This chain connects TRBV5-4 to TRBJ2-1, with 7 nucleotides matching TRBD1. Germline CDR1 SGHNT, CDR2 YYREEE (reference sequence). This CDR3 is built from 14 residues. V was pared by 0 bases and J by 9 bases, with 6 bases of the junction left unmatched. CDR3 loop: CASSLVGQGVEQFF. The CDR3 nucleotides read TGTGCCAGCAGCTTGGTAGGGCAGGGGGTTGAGCAGTTCTTC.

The chain couples TRBV15 to TRBJ1-2; no clear D. The CDR3 contains 13 residues. CDR1 LNHNV and CDR2 YYDKDF come from the germline V gene (reference sequence). V was pared by 5 bases and J by 4 bases, with 11 bases between. CDR3 sequence (DNA): TGTGCCACCAGCCTCGACGGGTTCTATGGCTACACCTTC. It yields the protein CATSLDGFYGYTF.

This sequence joins TRBV5-1 and TRBJ1-4; 7 nucleotides agree with TRBD1. Trimming at V came to 4 bases and at J to 5 bases, leaving 8 bases not matched to a gene. The CDR3 is 15 residues long. The germline CDR1 and CDR2 sequences are SGHRS and YFSETQ. The CDR3 is CASSPRQGGNEKLFF. The CDR3 DNA is TGCGCCAGCAGCCCGCGACAGGGCGGGAATGAAAAACTGTTTTTT.

The chain employs TRBV9 and TRBJ2-5; D unresolved. V gave up 2 bases and J gave up 5 bases, with 10 bases separating them. CDR1 and CDR2 from the germline V gene are SGDLS and YYNGEE. The CDR3 runs 13 residues. The CDR3 sequence: CASSVDEAETQYF. In nucleotides, the CDR3 is TGTGCCAGCAGCGTCGATGAGGCTGAGACCCAGTACTTC.

The chain has TRBV5-1 and TRBJ1-3, with 9 bases lining up with TRBD1. Germline loops: CDR1 SGHRS, CDR2 YFSETQ. This CDR3 is built from 17 residues. With 0 bases clipped from V and 0 bases from J, the junction kept 4 bases outside the gene matches. The CDR3 nucleotides read TGCGCCAGCAGCTTGGACGGGACAGGGAACTCTGGAAACACCATATATTTT. It specifies CASSLDGTGNSGNTIYF.

The J gene is TRBJ2-7, the V gene TRBV5-1, with 9 bases identical to TRBD1. Germline lookup yields CDR1 SGHRS and CDR2 YFSETQ. This CDR3 is 14 amino acids long. The trim removed 3 bases at V and 3 bases at J, leaving 4 bases unmatched. The CDR3 here is CASSSGQGYYEQYF. The CDR3 nucleotides read TGCGCCAGCAGCTCAGGACAGGGGTACTACGAGCAGTACTTC.

The CDR3 DNA sequence: TGCGCCAGCAGCTTGGCGGGGGTGGACAATCAGCCCCAGCATTTT. This encodes CASSLAGVDNQPQHF. This chain links TRBV5-1 with TRBJ1-5, with a possible D match to TRBD1 (5 bases). V lost 0 bases to trimming and J lost 3 bases, with 10 bases between them. There are 15 residues in the CDR3. Germline loops: CDR1 SGHRS, CDR2 YFSETQ.

This chain uses TRBV10-3 with TRBJ2-5; 8 bases fit TRBD2. The CDR3 totals 14 residues. Germline V gives CDR1 ENHRY, CDR2 SYGVKD. Losses at the gene ends were 4 bases for V and 1 base for J; bases not matched to a gene: 2. Here the CDR3 reads CAISASGGQETQYF. The CDR3 region has the DNA TGTGCCATCAGTGCGAGCGGGGGCCAAGAGACCCAGTACTTC.

This chain uses TRBV4-2 with TRBJ1-4; D perhaps matches TRBD1 (5 bases). Germline V gene lookup returns CDR1 LGHNA and CDR2 YNFKEQ. This CDR3 is built from 15 residues. The V and J ends lost 2 bases and 2 bases respectively, with 9 bases between them. CDR3 coding DNA: TGTGCCAGCAGCCAATGGACACAGACTAATGAAAAACTGTTTTTT. This gives the protein CASSQWTQTNEKLFF.

The chain employs TRBV6-5 and TRBJ1-2; D is perhaps TRBD1 (5 bases). This CDR3 comprises 14 residues. The germline V and J ends were trimmed by 4 bases and 2 bases, with 11 bases remaining between them. CDR1 is MNHEY, CDR2 SVGAGI, per germline. As DNA, the CDR3 is TGTGCCAGCAGTTCGACAGAAAAAAACTATGGCTACACCTTC. This encodes CASSSTEKNYGYTF.

V usage is TRBV5-1 and J usage is TRBJ2-1, with 9 positions matching TRBD2. Germline V gene sequence: CDR1 SGHRS, CDR2 YFSETQ. There are 18 residues in the CDR3. Unmatched junction bases numbered 13, after V lost 4 bases and J lost 2 bases. In DNA, the CDR3 is TGCGCCAGCAGCCACCAGAGAGATAGCGGGAGCCCCTACAATGAGCAGTTCTTC. Translated: CASSHQRDSGSPYNEQFF. The full variable domain, rest sourced from reference TRBV5-1 and TRBJ2-1, is KAGVTQTPRYLIKTRGQQVTLSCSPISGHRSVSWYQQTPGQGLQFLFEYFSETQRNKGNFPGRFSGRQFSNSRSEMNVSTLELGDSALYLCASSHQRDSGSPYNEQFFGPGTRLTVL.

This clone came up once. This chain uses TRBV5-1 with TRBJ1-2; 8 positions agree with TRBD1. This CDR3 has 15 amino acids. V shed 7 bases, J shed 2 bases, and the junction held 10 bases outside the gene matches. Per the germline V gene, CDR1 is SGHRS and CDR2 is YFSETQ. CDR3 DNA: TGCGCCAGCGGATTTAGGACAGGGTTCAACTATGGCTACACCTTC. This translates into CASGFRTGFNYGYTF.

CDR3 loop: CASGLPRGNLNTGELFF. CDR3 sequence (DNA): TGTGCTAGTGGTTTGCCGCGGGGAAACCTGAACACCGGGGAGCTGTTTTTT. The chain is built from TRBV12-5 and TRBJ2-2, with a weak D call TRBD2 (6 bases). The germline V gene encodes CDR1 LGHNT and CDR2 FRNRAP. The CDR3 covers 17 residues. The V gene lost 2 bases and the J gene lost 1 base, with 14 bases spanning the gap.

The chain uses TRBV7-5 and TRBJ2-5; the D segment call TRBD2 is taken from the table without a DNA check. TRBV7-5 is designated a pseudogene. This CDR3 spans 15 amino acids. DNA for the CDR3: TGTGTCAGAAGCTCCAGTCGGTGTGGGGAGGAGACCCAGTACTTC. Its protein product is CVRSSSRCGEETQYF.

The chain carries TRBV9 and TRBJ2-2; no reliable D call. With 0 bases removed from V and 6 bases from J, the gap between germline ends came to 3 bases. This CDR3 has 12 residues. Germline V CDR1 and CDR2: SGDLS, YYNGEE. The CDR3 DNA reads TGTGCCAGCAGCGTAGACTCCGGGGAGCTGTTTTTT. It encodes CASSVDSGELFF.

This rearrangement joins TRBV4-1 to TRBJ1-1, with 7 nucleotides matching TRBD1. The CDR3 is made up of 15 amino acids. With V trimmed by 3 bases and J by 1 base, 5 bases remained unmatched. Looked up from germline, CDR1 is MGHRA and CDR2 is YSYEKL. The CDR3 reads CASSHGTVSNTEAFF. For the CDR3, the DNA is TGCGCCAGCAGCCACGGGACAGTATCGAACACTGAAGCTTTCTTT.

This clone was observed a single time. This chain connects TRBV29-1 to TRBJ1-2; the match to TRBD1 covers 9 bases. The CDR3 length is 14 residues. V shed 5 bases, J shed 5 bases, and the junction held 9 bases outside the gene matches. CDR1 is SQVTM and CDR2 is ANQGSEA in the germline V gene. CDR3 coding DNA: TGCAGCGTTAAATCCGGGACAGGGACGTATGGCTACACCTTC. This codes for CSVKSGTGTYGYTF.